Shown below are 31 T cell receptor beta chains from a single sample sequenced in a study of T cell responses to AZD1222 COVID-19 vaccine. Using immunoSEQ multiplex PCR, the repertoire was profiled, and TCRdb retains in-frame clones only, with some absent. The repertoire holds approximately 150,000 clones, with around 90% as singletons. The source material was peripheral blood, sampled 28 days after the second AZD1222 dose. These TCRs come from an adult who received the AZD1222 COVID-19 vaccine.

The V gene is TRBV18, the J gene TRBJ1-1; 10 nucleotides align to TRBD1. The length of the CDR3 is 14 residues. CDR1 is KGHSH and CDR2 is LQKENI in the germline V gene. The ends lost 5 bases at V and 7 bases at J; junction bases unmatched: 7. The CDR3 region is CASSNDRGQGEAFF. Here the CDR3 DNA reads TGTGCCAGCTCAAACGACAGGGGGCAGGGTGAAGCTTTCTTT.

The chain links TRBV7-7 to TRBJ2-7; TRBD2 agrees at 9 bases. The CDR3 is 15 amino acids. The V gene end was trimmed by 1 base and the J gene end by 4 bases; junction bases not matched to a gene: 5. The germline V gene encodes CDR1 SSHAT and CDR2 FNYEAQ (reference sequence). CDR3 residues: CASSLGGGAKYEQYF. The CDR3 DNA reads as TGTGCCAGCAGCTTAGGCGGGGGGGCAAAGTACGAGCAGTACTTC. The full variable domain, in which reference TRBV7-7 and TRBJ2-7 provide the parts outside the CDR3, is GAGVSQSPRYKVTKRGQDVTLRCDPISSHATLYWYQQALGQGPEFLTYFNYEAQPDKSGLPSDRFSAERPEGSISTLTIQRTEQRDSAMYRCASSLGGGAKYEQYFGPGTRLTVT.

V and J are TRBV7-9 and TRBJ1-6; possible D gene TRBD1, 6 bases. Trimming took 8 bases from V and 10 from J, leaving 12 bases between them. Per germline, CDR1 SEHNR and CDR2 FQNEAQ (reference sequence). The CDR3 consists of 12 residues. The CDR3 DNA is TGTGCCAGCGGTACCAGGGGATCACCCCTCCACTTT. Protein: CASGTRGSPLHF.

The rearrangement links TRBV13 to TRBJ2-7; 8 bases align to TRBD2. The trim removed 5 bases at V and 2 bases at J, leaving 8 bases unmatched. This CDR3 is built from 15 residues. Germline V lookup: CDR1 PRHDT, CDR2 FYEKMQ (reference sequence). The CDR3: CASSASGRVTYEQYF. The CDR3 DNA follows: TGTGCCAGCAGCGCAAGCGGGAGAGTCACCTACGAGCAGTACTTC.

The V gene is TRBV5-1, the J gene TRBJ1-1, with D possibly matching TRBD1 (5 bases). CDR1 is SGHRS, CDR2 YFSETQ, per germline. The CDR3 is made up of 12 amino acids. The germline V and J ends were trimmed by 4 bases and 7 bases, with 11 bases remaining between them. CDR3 nucleotides: TGCGCCAGCAGCCCGGGGACCCTTGAAGCTTTCTTT. Translated, it gives CASSPGTLEAFF.

This clone came up once. The rearrangement uses TRBV5-8 and TRBJ2-3; 8 nucleotides align to TRBD2. V was clipped by 0 bases and J by 7 bases; unmatched bases: 4. Germline CDR1 is SGHTS and CDR2 is YDEGEE. The CDR3 length is 14 residues. The CDR3 is CASSLGLALNTQYF. DNA of the CDR3: TGTGCCAGCAGCTTGGGACTAGCGCTCAATACGCAGTATTTT.

The chain carries TRBV3-1 (or the pseudogene TRBV3-2) and TRBJ2-6, with D perhaps being TRBD1 or TRBD2 (5 bases each). Germline loops: CDR1 LGHDT, CDR2 YNNKEL (reference sequence). Trimming took 4 bases from V and 0 from J, leaving 10 bases between them. The CDR3 is made up of 16 amino acids. The CDR3 here is CASSLGTNSGANVLTF. CDR3 nucleotides: TGTGCCAGCAGCCTTGGGACCAACTCTGGGGCCAACGTCCTGACTTTC.

The rearrangement uses TRBV6-5 and TRBJ2-1, with D unresolved. Trimming stripped 4 bases from V and 7 bases from J, with 17 bases between. CDR1 and CDR2 from the germline V gene are MNHEY and SVGAGI. The CDR3 totals 15 residues. The CDR3 protein is CASSSPFSGLNEQFF. Here the CDR3 DNA reads TGTGCCAGCAGTTCCCCCTTTTCCGGGCTAAATGAGCAGTTCTTC.

This chain links TRBV18 with TRBJ1-5; tentative D call: TRBD1 (5 bases). This CDR3 has 18 residues. Germline CDR1 reads KGHSH; CDR2 reads LQKENI. Trimming shortened V by 1 base and J by 1 base, and 17 bases separated the two germline ends. The CDR3 DNA follows: TGTGCCAGCTCACCACGGGGCAGGCTATCCCCCAGCAATCAGCCCCAGCATTTT. It yields the protein CASSPRGRLSPSNQPQHF.

The rearrangement uses TRBV29-1 and TRBJ1-4; D unresolved. CDR1 and CDR2 (germline): SQVTM, ANQGSEA. The CDR3 is 13 amino acids. Trimming stripped 3 bases from V and 7 bases from J, with 12 bases between. For the CDR3, the DNA is TGCAGCGTTGATATCTTATCGGGTGAAAAACTGTTTTTT. This encodes CSVDILSGEKLFF.

This clone was detected only a few times. The genes are TRBV28 and TRBJ2-3, with 7 bases fitting TRBD2. The V and J ends lost 6 bases and 2 bases, in that order; junction bases with no gene match: 8. Per the germline V gene, CDR1 is MDHEN and CDR2 is SYDVKM. This CDR3 region has 15 residues. CDR3 nucleotide sequence: TGTGCCAGCAGAAAGAGACTAGCCGACACAGATACGCAGTATTTT. Translated, it gives CASRKRLADTDTQYF.

Here the CDR3 reads CASSTELSSYNSPLHF. The CDR3 DNA sequence: TGTGCCAGTAGTACAGAGTTGAGCTCCTATAATTCACCCCTCCACTTT. V gene TRBV19 combines with J gene TRBJ1-6; unclear D gene. Germline-derived CDR1 and CDR2 are LNHDA and SQIVND (reference sequence). This CDR3 spans 16 amino acids. V shed 4 bases and J shed 0 bases, with 10 bases lying between them.

The chain links TRBV7-2 to TRBJ1-1, with 10 bases fitting TRBD1. CDR1 and CDR2 (germline): SGHTA, FQGNSA. J lost 11 bases, V lost 2 bases, and 8 bases had no gene match. This CDR3 is built from 14 residues. The CDR3 loop is CASSLLKGQGSAFF. The CDR3 bases are TGTGCCAGCAGCTTATTGAAGGGACAGGGGAGCGCTTTCTTT.

The chain is built from TRBV24-1 and TRBJ1-4; perhaps TRBD1 as D (5 bases). CDR1 is KGHDR and CDR2 is SFDVKD in the germline V gene. The CDR3 sequence is 14 residues long. With 7 bases removed from V and 3 bases from J, the gap between germline ends came to 11 bases. The CDR3: CATRKGGANEKLFF. The CDR3 DNA reads TGTGCCACCAGGAAGGGAGGGGCTAATGAAAAACTGTTTTTT.

The V call is TRBV3-1 (or the pseudogene TRBV3-2), the J call TRBJ1-1; D remains unclear. In germline, CDR1 is LGHDT, CDR2 YNNKEL (reference sequence). The CDR3 contains 14 residues. V was clipped by 0 bases and J by 1 base, with 6 bases between them. The CDR3 sequence: CASSQDSGNTEAFF. CDR3 sequence (DNA): TGTGCCAGCAGCCAAGATTCAGGGAACACTGAAGCTTTCTTT.

The chain has TRBV18 and TRBJ1-1, with D hard to call. Trimming took 6 bases from V and 0 from J, leaving 2 bases between them. This CDR3 contains 11 residues. CDR1 KGHSH and CDR2 LQKENI come from the germline V gene. Written as DNA, the CDR3 is TGTGCCAGCTCCCTGAACACTGAAGCTTTCTTT. This gives the protein CASSLNTEAFF.

The chain uses TRBV9 and TRBJ2-2; TRBD2 aligns across 10 bases. Trimming took 4 bases from V and 4 from J; bases not matched to a gene: 7. Germline V CDR1 and CDR2: SGDLS, YYNGEE. This CDR3 spans 16 amino acids. The CDR3 DNA reads as TGTGCCAGCAGCCCTAGCGGGAGAGGTGGCACCGGGGAGCTGTTTTTT. Its translation: CASSPSGRGGTGELFF.

The chain is built from TRBV12-3 or TRBV12-4 and TRBJ1-2; unclear D gene. CDR3 length equals 13 residues. Trimming took 5 bases from V and 4 from J, leaving 11 bases between them. The CDR3 DNA sequence: TGTGCCAGCAGTATGACACGGTTCTATGGCTACACCTTC. It specifies CASSMTRFYGYTF.

The chain carries TRBV6-5 and TRBJ2-1; TRBD1 matches 10 bases. The CDR3 has 15 amino acids. Per the germline V gene, CDR1 is MNHEY and CDR2 is SVGAGI. With 7 bases clipped from V and 2 bases from J, the junction kept 5 bases outside the gene matches. The CDR3 DNA is TGTGCCAGCATCCCCGGACAGGGGGCCTACAATGAGCAGTTCTTC. Protein: CASIPGQGAYNEQFF.

This clone was seen just once. V gene TRBV27 combines with J gene TRBJ2-3, with 9 bases lining up with TRBD1. This CDR3 is 14 amino acids long. Germline values: CDR1 MNHEY, CDR2 SMNVEV (reference sequence). V dropped 2 bases and J dropped 4; count of bases not matched to a gene: 1. CDR3 coding DNA: TGTGCCAGCAGTTTAGGGGACAGGGCAGATACGCAGTATTTT. Translation gives CASSLGDRADTQYF.

The chain employs TRBV19 and TRBJ2-3, with D unresolved. Germline V CDR1 and CDR2: LNHDA, SQIVND (reference sequence). The CDR3 is 14 amino acids. Trimming left V 0 bases short and J 1 base short, with 5 bases between. CDR3 protein: CASSIDKGTDTQYF. CDR3 nucleotide sequence: TGTGCCAGTAGTATAGACAAGGGCACAGATACGCAGTATTTT.

This clone was observed once. The chain uses TRBV11-3 and TRBJ1-2, with D uncertain. There are 12 residues in the CDR3. CDR1 and CDR2 (germline): SGHNT, YENEEA. V was clipped by 5 bases and J by 8 bases, with 12 bases between them. This CDR3 reads CASSIGVDGYTF. The CDR3 region has the DNA TGTGCCAGCAGCATCGGAGTGGACGGCTACACCTTC.

The chain couples TRBV15 to TRBJ1-1; TRBD1 might be the D (6 bases). Trimming left V 0 bases short and J 5 bases short, with 7 bases between. This CDR3 spans 13 amino acids. Germline V gene data show CDR1 as LNHNV and CDR2 as YYDKDF (reference sequence). The CDR3 reads CATSREGATEAFF. In DNA form, the CDR3 reads TGTGCCACCAGCAGAGAGGGGGCTACTGAAGCTTTCTTT.

The CDR3 DNA reads TGTGCCAGCAGCAGGGGACTAGCTTACGAGCAGTACTTC. Amino acids: CASSRGLAYEQYF. This chain joins TRBV3-1 (or the pseudogene TRBV3-2) and TRBJ2-7; 9 nucleotides match TRBD2. In germline, CDR1 is LGHDT, CDR2 YNNKEL (reference sequence). This CDR3 is built from 13 residues. V lost 5 bases and J lost 4; bases outside the gene matches: 3.

The genes are TRBV11-2 and TRBJ1-1; D is undetermined. Germline values: CDR1 SGHAT, CDR2 FQNNGV. This CDR3 contains 13 residues. Trimming left V 1 base short and J 4 bases short, with 7 bases between. CDR3 region: CASSLVRSTEAFF. In nucleotides, the CDR3 is TGTGCCAGCAGCTTAGTAAGGAGCACTGAAGCTTTCTTT. Complete variable domain (other parts from reference TRBV11-2 and TRBJ1-1): EAGVAQSPRYKIIEKRQSVAFWCNPISGHATLYWYQQILGQGPKLLIQFQNNGVVDDSQLPKDRFSAERLKGVDSTLKIQPAKLEDSAVYLCASSLVRSTEAFFGQGTRLTVV.

This sequence joins TRBV9 and TRBJ2-7; D gene ambiguous. Germline CDR1 is SGDLS and CDR2 is YYNGEE. Trimming removed 5 bases at V and 7 bases at J, with 16 bases between. There are 13 residues in the CDR3. The CDR3 loop is CASSPFGPGEQYF. The CDR3, as DNA: TGTGCCAGCAGTCCCTTTGGCCCTGGGGAGCAGTACTTC.

The J gene is TRBJ1-1, the V gene TRBV6-5; the D is unclear. This CDR3 has 12 residues. V gave up 2 bases and J gave up 6 bases, with 7 bases separating them. Germline CDR1 and CDR2: MNHEY and SVGAGI. CDR3 sequence: CASSYGKSEAFF. In nucleotides, the CDR3 is TGTGCCAGCAGTTACGGGAAATCTGAAGCTTTCTTT.

The rearrangement links TRBV9 to TRBJ1-6; 8 bases align to TRBD1. Per germline, CDR1 SGDLS and CDR2 YYNGEE. The CDR3 has 15 amino acids. J gave up 6 bases and V 4 bases, and 6 bases lay outside the gene matches. The CDR3 coding sequence is TGTGCCAGCAGCACCGGACAGGGTTTTAATTCACCCCTCCACTTT. Its protein is CASSTGQGFNSPLHF.

A single count supports this clone. V gene TRBV2 combines with J gene TRBJ1-4; D perhaps matches TRBD1 (5 bases). This CDR3 is built from 14 residues. Germline lookup yields CDR1 SNHLY and CDR2 FYNNEI. The V gene lost 2 bases and the J gene lost 8 bases, with 12 bases spanning the gap. CDR3 in amino acids: CASSEQAGLEKLFF. The DNA of the CDR3 is TGTGCCAGCAGTGAACAGGCAGGGCTGGAAAAACTGTTTTTT. The full variable domain, rest sourced from reference TRBV2 and TRBJ1-4, is EPEVTQTPSHQVTQMGQEVILRCVPISNHLYFYWYRQILGQKVEFLVSFYNNEISEKSEIFDDQFSVERPDGSNFTLKIRSTKLEDSAMYFCASSEQAGLEKLFFGSGTQLSVL.

This chain connects TRBV7-9 to TRBJ1-2, with a possible D match to TRBD1 (6 bases). CDR3 size: 14 residues. Germline CDR1 SEHNR, CDR2 FQNEAQ (reference sequence). Trimming took off 4 bases at V and 1 base at J, with 10 bases between the two ends. The DNA of the CDR3 is TGTGCCAGCAGCTCCCGGACAGTTAACTATGGCTACACCTTC. It translates to CASSSRTVNYGYTF.

This chain connects TRBV7-9 to TRBJ1-4; D remains unclear. The germline V gene has CDR1 SEHNR and CDR2 FQNEAQ (reference sequence). With 10 bases removed from V and 0 bases from J, the gap between germline ends came to 15 bases. The CDR3 has 15 residues. The CDR3 sequence is CAIQKPPATNEKLFF. Here the CDR3 DNA reads TGTGCCATACAAAAGCCCCCTGCAACTAATGAAAAACTGTTTTTT.